Below, 22 T cell receptor beta chains from the same sample are listed, as sequenced in a study of blood T cell repertoires in COVID-19. The method was immunoSEQ multiplex PCR; TCRdb's version includes in-frame clones alone and lacks a portion of them. Here the sample spans about 74,000 clones, 90% being singletons. The sequencing sample was made of peripheral blood. The receptors here all came from a man over 45 with acute or convalescent COVID-19.

V and J are TRBV18 and TRBJ2-3; TRBD1 or TRBD2 may be the D gene (9 bases each). The length of the CDR3 is 20 residues. CDR1 is KGHSH, CDR2 LQKENI, per germline. Trimming removed 3 bases at V and 4 bases at J, with 29 bases between. CDR3 nucleotide sequence: TGTGCCAGCTCACCGTATCCCGGGACAGGGTTTAGCGGGAGCTCAGATACGCAGTATTTT. This gives the protein CASSPYPGTGFSGSSDTQYF.

This clone was observed a handful of times. The chain has TRBV11-2 and TRBJ2-3, with 9 bases matching TRBD1. Germline values: CDR1 SGHAT, CDR2 FQNNGV. The ends lost 5 bases at V and 4 bases at J; junction bases unmatched: 7. CDR3 length: 15 amino acids. The CDR3 sequence is CASSTYRGRADTQYF. CDR3 bases: TGTGCCAGCAGCACTTACAGGGGGCGCGCAGATACGCAGTATTTT.

The chain recombines TRBV27 with TRBJ2-7; 7 bases are a match to TRBD2. The CDR3 covers 13 residues. The junction had 4 bases not matched to a gene; V was cut back by 4 bases and J by 4 bases. CDR1 is MNHEY, CDR2 SMNVEV, per germline (reference sequence). The chain's CDR3 is CASSSLAEYEQYF. The CDR3 region has the DNA TGTGCCAGCAGTTCCCTAGCGGAGTACGAGCAGTACTTC.

The chain links TRBV28 to TRBJ2-7, with TRBD1 identical over 8 bases. The CDR3 totals 15 residues. After removal of 5 bases from V and 2 bases from J, the junction contained 8 bases not matched to a gene. Germline V lookup: CDR1 MDHEN, CDR2 SYDVKM. The CDR3 spells CASSPIGQGPYEQYF. In DNA, the CDR3 is TGTGCCAGCAGTCCGATTGGACAGGGCCCCTACGAGCAGTACTTC.

The chain employs TRBV11-2 and TRBJ1-2, with 8 positions matching TRBD1. The CDR3 runs to 14 residues. Germline-derived CDR1 and CDR2 are SGHAT and FQNNGV. The trim removed 5 bases at V and 2 bases at J, leaving 4 bases unmatched. As DNA, the CDR3 is TGTGCCAGCAGCGCCACAGGGGGGAACTATGGCTACACCTTC. The encoded protein is CASSATGGNYGYTF.

The chain recombines TRBV7-9 with TRBJ2-1, with TRBD2 identical over 11 bases. Unmatched junction bases numbered 14, after V lost 4 bases and J lost 6 bases. Per germline, CDR1 SEHNR and CDR2 FQNEAQ (reference sequence). There are 18 residues in the CDR3. CDR3 DNA: TGTGCCAGCAGCTCACCACTGCGGGCTAGCGGGAGGTTCAATGAGCAGTTCTTC. Its translation: CASSSPLRASGRFNEQFF.

This chain joins TRBV11-2 and TRBJ1-1; 9 bases align to TRBD1. Per the germline V gene, CDR1 is SGHAT and CDR2 is FQNNGV. The CDR3 consists of 15 residues. Losses at the gene ends were 3 bases for V and 3 bases for J; bases not matched to a gene: 5. The CDR3 sequence is CASSFGDREYTEAFF. CDR3 nucleotide sequence: TGTGCCAGCAGCTTCGGGGACAGGGAGTACACTGAAGCTTTCTTT.

The J gene is TRBJ2-5, the V gene TRBV28; D is unresolved. This CDR3 region has 11 residues. Germline CDR1 MDHEN, CDR2 SYDVKM. With 4 bases removed from V and 2 bases from J, the gap between germline ends came to 2 bases. In DNA, the CDR3 is TGTGCCAGCAGTTCACAAGAGACCCAGTACTTC. Translating gives CASSSQETQYF.

The chain links TRBV18 to TRBJ2-7, with TRBD2 matching over 12 bases. V lost 3 bases, J lost 2 bases, and 2 bases stayed unmatched. The V gene's germline CDR1 is KGHSH and CDR2 LQKENI. The CDR3 extends over 15 amino acids. CDR3 loop: CASSPASGGAYEQYV. CDR3 sequence (DNA): TGTGCCAGCTCACCGGCTAGCGGGGGGGCCTACGAGCAGTACGTC.

The chain recombines TRBV19 with TRBJ2-7; 7 nucleotides match TRBD2. V lost 5 bases to trimming and J lost 1 base; unmatched junction nucleotides: 8. The CDR3 runs to 15 residues. Germline CDR1 is LNHDA and CDR2 is SQIVND (reference sequence). The CDR3 loop reads CASSPRDYISYEQYF. Written as DNA, the CDR3 is TGTGCCAGTAGTCCCCGGGACTATATATCCTACGAGCAGTACTTC.

The V gene is TRBV18, the J gene TRBJ2-7; 12 bases line up with TRBD1. Germline loops: CDR1 KGHSH, CDR2 LQKENI. The CDR3 contains 15 residues. V lost 8 bases to trimming and J lost 0 bases; unmatched junction nucleotides: 5. CDR3 sequence: CASSGTGGASYEQYF. In DNA form, the CDR3 reads TGTGCCAGCAGCGGGACAGGGGGCGCCTCCTACGAGCAGTACTTC.

This chain joins TRBV27 and TRBJ1-2, with D unclear. V was pared by 2 bases and J by 2 bases, with 6 bases between. The CDR3 is 13 residues long. The V gene's germline CDR1 is MNHEY and CDR2 SMNVEV (reference sequence). CDR3 amino acids: CASSLGGNYGYTF. The CDR3 nucleotides are TGTGCCAGCAGTTTAGGCGGAAACTATGGCTACACCTTC.

CDR3 nucleotides: TGTGCCAGCAGCAGACAGCAAGAGACCCAGTACTTC. This encodes CASSRQQETQYF. The rearrangement joins TRBV6-5 to TRBJ2-5, with D possibly matching TRBD1 (5 bases). Trimming cost V 6 bases and J 2 bases, with 7 bases left between them. This CDR3 contains 12 residues. The V gene's germline CDR1 is MNHEY and CDR2 SVGAGI.

This chain connects TRBV7-2 to TRBJ1-5; D call uncertain. Germline assignment: CDR1 SGHTA and CDR2 FQGNSA. V lost 6 bases to trimming and J lost 5 bases, with 11 bases between them. The CDR3 runs 13 residues. CDR3 coding DNA: TGTGCCAGCAGTTGGAGGGCGTATCAGCCCCAGCATTTT. This codes for CASSWRAYQPQHF.

V usage is TRBV9 and J usage is TRBJ2-1, with 8 positions matching TRBD1. The germline CDR1 and CDR2 sequences are SGDLS and YYNGEE. The V segment lost 3 bases and the J segment 4 bases; nucleotides outside the gene matches: 6. The CDR3 spans 15 residues. The CDR3 region is CASSGDRLAYNEQFF. The DNA for the CDR3 is TGTGCCAGCAGCGGGGACAGGCTCGCGTACAATGAGCAGTTCTTC.

The chain's CDR3 is CASSPAGTGGSGYTF. CDR3 DNA: TGTGCCAGCAGCCCCGCCGGCACGGGTGGAAGTGGCTACACCTTC. The V and J genes are TRBV7-9 and TRBJ1-2; D gene unclear. The V and J ends lost 5 bases and 7 bases respectively, with 20 bases between them. The CDR3 has 15 amino acids. In germline, CDR1 is SEHNR, CDR2 FQNEAQ (reference sequence).

The chain uses TRBV27 and TRBJ2-1; 9 nucleotides align to TRBD1. The ends lost 3 bases at V and 6 bases at J; junction bases unmatched: 3. Germline CDR1 MNHEY, CDR2 SMNVEV (reference sequence). This CDR3 comprises 14 residues. CDR3 sequence (DNA): TGTGCCAGCAGTTTCCTGACAGGGGGCAATGAGCAGTTCTTC. Residues: CASSFLTGGNEQFF.

V and J are TRBV5-8 and TRBJ1-5; D is perhaps TRBD1 (5 bases). This CDR3 spans 13 amino acids. Trimming removed 2 bases at V and 7 bases at J, with 10 bases between. Germline V lookup: CDR1 SGHTS, CDR2 YDEGEE. In nucleotides, the CDR3 is TGTGCCAGCAGCTTTCCAGGGCTCCAGCCCCAGCATTTT. This codes for CASSFPGLQPQHF.

The V gene is TRBV7-9, the J gene TRBJ2-5, with a tentative D call TRBD1 (6 bases). V lost 0 bases and J 4 bases, leaving 9 bases between the germline ends. CDR1 SEHNR and CDR2 FQNEAQ come from the germline V gene (reference sequence). This CDR3 contains 14 residues. The CDR3 DNA is TGTGCCAGCAGCTTAGCCAGGGGTCGAGAGACCCAGTACTTC. This sequence encodes CASSLARGRETQYF.

This clone has only one observation. Other DNA sequences in the same sample also yield this CDR3. V gene TRBV19 combines with J gene TRBJ1-5; 7 nucleotides agree with TRBD1. The CDR3 is 14 amino acids. Germline values: CDR1 LNHDA, CDR2 SQIVND (reference sequence). The J segment lost 6 bases and the V segment lost 5 bases, leaving 7 bases of the junction unmatched. The CDR3 DNA reads as TGTGCCAGTAGTTCCGACAGGGTTGGTCAGCCCCAGCATTTT. This translates into CASSSDRVGQPQHF.

The V gene is TRBV25-1, the J gene TRBJ2-1; TRBD2 might be the D (6 bases). V lost 1 base to trimming and J lost 9 bases, with 7 bases between them. The CDR3 consists of 12 residues. Germline V gives CDR1 MGHDK, CDR2 SYGVNS. CDR3 region: CASSELEGEQFF. The DNA of the CDR3 is TGTGCCAGCAGTGAATTGGAGGGTGAGCAGTTCTTC.

The chain combines TRBV24-1 with TRBJ2-1; TRBD1 agrees at 8 bases. The ends lost 7 bases at V and 8 bases at J; junction bases unmatched: 12. Germline V CDR1 and CDR2: KGHDR, SFDVKD. This CDR3 comprises 15 residues. CDR3 sequence reads: CATSKLRGLGDEQFF. CDR3 coding DNA: TGTGCCACCAGCAAACTCAGGGGGCTCGGGGATGAGCAGTTCTTC.